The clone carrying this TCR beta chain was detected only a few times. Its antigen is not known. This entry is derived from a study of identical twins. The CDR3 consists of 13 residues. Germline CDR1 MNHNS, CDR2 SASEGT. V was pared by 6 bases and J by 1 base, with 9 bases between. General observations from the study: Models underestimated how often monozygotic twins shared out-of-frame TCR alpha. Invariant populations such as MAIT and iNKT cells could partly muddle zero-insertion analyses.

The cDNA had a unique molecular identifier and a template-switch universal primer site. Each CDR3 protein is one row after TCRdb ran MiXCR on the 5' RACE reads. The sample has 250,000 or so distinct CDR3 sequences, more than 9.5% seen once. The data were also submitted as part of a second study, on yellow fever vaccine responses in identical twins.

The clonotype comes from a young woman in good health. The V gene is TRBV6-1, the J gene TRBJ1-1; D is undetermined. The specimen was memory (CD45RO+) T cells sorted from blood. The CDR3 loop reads CASSALRNTEAFF. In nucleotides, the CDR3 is TGTGCCAGCAGCGCCCTCAGGAACACTGAAGCTTTCTTT.